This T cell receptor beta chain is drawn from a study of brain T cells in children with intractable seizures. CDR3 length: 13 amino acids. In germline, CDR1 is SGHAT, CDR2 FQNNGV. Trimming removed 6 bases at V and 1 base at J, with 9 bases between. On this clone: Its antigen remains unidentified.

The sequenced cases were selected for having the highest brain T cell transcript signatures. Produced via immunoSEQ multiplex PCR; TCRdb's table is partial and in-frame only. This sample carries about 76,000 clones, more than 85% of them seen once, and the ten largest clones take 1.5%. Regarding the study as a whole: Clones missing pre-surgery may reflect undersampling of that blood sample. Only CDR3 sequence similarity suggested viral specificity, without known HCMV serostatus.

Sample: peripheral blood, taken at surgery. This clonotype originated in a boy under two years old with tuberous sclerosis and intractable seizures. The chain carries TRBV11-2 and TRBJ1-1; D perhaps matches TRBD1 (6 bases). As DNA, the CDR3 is TGTGCCAGCAGTATGACAGGGAACACTGAAGCTTTCTTT. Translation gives CASSMTGNTEAFF.